A single sample gave rise to the 8 T cell receptor beta chains below, sequenced in a study of cytomegalovirus exposure and HLA in healthy donors. In the PCR, 60 Vbeta and 13 Jbeta primers were used. The assay was immunoSEQ multiplex PCR, and TCRdb's table has in-frame clones only and misses some. The data contain roughly 130,000 clones, around 78% of them singletons. The specimen was PBMCs. These TCRs come from a woman in her forties or fifties in good health and CMV-seronegative.

The chain is built from TRBV29-1 and TRBJ1-2; maybe TRBD1 (5 bases). Per germline, CDR1 SQVTM and CDR2 ANQGSEA. The CDR3 totals 13 residues. V lost 7 bases and J 2 bases, leaving 14 bases between the germline ends. This chain's CDR3 is CSGYGGTNYGYTF. As DNA, the CDR3 is TGCAGCGGATATGGGGGGACCAACTATGGCTACACCTTC. Full variable domain (outside the CDR3, taken from reference TRBV29-1 and TRBJ1-2): SAVISQKPSRDICQRGTSLTIQCQVDSQVTMMFWYRQQPGQSLTLIATANQGSEATYESGFVIDKFPISRPNLTFSTLTVSNMSPEDSSIYLCSGYGGTNYGYTFGSGTRLTVV.

The chain couples TRBV15 to TRBJ1-1, with D perhaps TRBD1 (5 bases). The CDR3 has 14 residues. V lost 1 base and J lost 5, with 11 bases in between. CDR1 and CDR2 (germline): LNHNV, YYDKDF (reference sequence). The DNA for the CDR3 is TGTGCCACCAGCAGAGGCCAGGGAGGAACTGAAGCTTTCTTT. Translated, it gives CATSRGQGGTEAFF. The whole variable domain, filled in from reference TRBV15 and TRBJ1-1, reads DAMVIQNPRYQVTQFGKPVTLSCSQTLNHNVMYWYQQKSSQAPKLLFHYYDKDFNNEADTPDNFQSRRPNTSFCFLDIRSPGLGDTAMYLCATSRGQGGTEAFFGQGTRLTVV.

V usage is TRBV7-9 and J usage is TRBJ1-3; D gene ambiguous. Germline CDR1 reads SEHNR; CDR2 reads FQNEAQ (reference sequence). V was pared by 5 bases and J by 8 bases, with 7 bases between. This CDR3 is 11 amino acids long. The CDR3 coding sequence is TGTGCCAGCAGCGTCCCGGACACCATATATTTT. Its translation: CASSVPDTIYF.

The chain couples TRBV5-1 to TRBJ1-2, with D possibly TRBD1 on 6 matching bases. Per germline, CDR1 SGHRS and CDR2 YFSETQ. The CDR3 loop spans 15 amino acids. V was trimmed by 4 bases and J by 4 bases, leaving 17 bases between them. CDR3 region: CASSLSGGASYGYTF. CDR3 nucleotides: TGCGCCAGCAGCCTGTCTGGGGGGGCGAGCTATGGCTACACCTTC.

The chain has TRBV5-1 and TRBJ1-1; D possibly corresponds to TRBD1 (6 bases). Trimming took 4 bases from V and 8 from J, leaving 15 bases between them. From germline, CDR1 is SGHRS and CDR2 YFSETQ. The CDR3 totals 13 residues. This CDR3 reads CASSLQQGWEAFF. The DNA for the CDR3 is TGCGCCAGCAGCCTACAACAGGGCTGGGAAGCTTTCTTT.

CDR3 coding DNA: TGTGCCTGGAGTGTAATTCCTAGCGGGAGGTCCGGGGAGCTGTTTTTT. Translating gives CAWSVIPSGRSGELFF. V gene TRBV30 combines with J gene TRBJ2-2, with 11 positions matching TRBD2. V was pared by 0 bases and J by 6 bases, with 6 bases of the junction left unmatched. The CDR3 length is 16 residues. Germline V CDR1 and CDR2: GTSNPN, SVGIG (reference sequence). Complete variable domain (other parts from reference TRBV30 and TRBJ2-2): SQTIHQWPATLVQPVGSPLSLECTVEGTSNPNLYWYRQAAGRGLQLLFYSVGIGQISSEVPQNLSASRPQDRQFILSSKKLLLSDSGFYLCAWSVIPSGRSGELFFGEGSRLTVL.

The chain links TRBV6-5 to TRBJ1-2; D gene ambiguous. Trimming cost V 6 bases and J 5 bases, with 7 bases left between them. The length of the CDR3 is 11 residues. Per the germline V gene, CDR1 is MNHEY and CDR2 is SVGAGI. The CDR3 coding sequence is TGTGCCAGCAGGTTACTTTATGGCTACACCTTC. Translated: CASRLLYGYTF.

The CDR3 DNA reads as TGTGCCAGCAGTTACAGACCTCCGGCGGGCAATGAGCAGTTCTTC. This codes for CASSYRPPAGNEQFF. The chain employs TRBV28 and TRBJ2-1, with D perhaps matching TRBD2 (5 bases). CDR3 size: 15 residues. Germline V gene data show CDR1 as MDHEN and CDR2 as SYDVKM. V lost 4 bases, J lost 6 bases, and 16 bases lay in between.